One and the same sample provided the 12 T cell receptor beta chains below, sequenced in a study of cytotoxic CD8 clonotypes in ibrutinib-treated CLL. TCRdb's table, derived via immunoSEQ multiplex PCR, lists solely in-frame clones and lacks some. Among 130,000 to 150,000 clones listed, 79% were seen once. The input for sequencing was PBMCs, taken after 12 months of ibrutinib treatment. The receptors shown here come from a human donor with chronic lymphocytic leukemia.

V usage is TRBV2 and J usage is TRBJ2-1; D possibly corresponds to TRBD2 (5 bases). The germline V and J ends were trimmed by 2 bases and 9 bases, with 8 bases remaining between them. The CDR3 consists of 12 residues. In germline, CDR1 is SNHLY, CDR2 FYNNEI. CDR3 amino acids: CASSEPGSEQFF. CDR3 bases: TGTGCCAGCAGTGAACCTGGGAGTGAGCAGTTCTTC.

V and J are TRBV5-1 and TRBJ1-1; D gene uncertain. The CDR3 has 14 amino acids. Looked up from germline, CDR1 is SGHRS and CDR2 is YFSETQ. Deletions cut 4 bases from V and 0 bases from J, with 10 bases between. Here the CDR3 reads CASSKETVNTEAFF. The CDR3 region has the DNA TGCGCCAGCAGCAAGGAAACAGTGAACACTGAAGCTTTCTTT.

The rearrangement uses TRBV5-4 and TRBJ2-1, with TRBD2 identical over 11 bases. The CDR3 contains 20 residues. The J segment lost 4 bases and the V segment lost 6 bases, leaving 21 bases of the junction unmatched. Germline-derived CDR1 and CDR2 are SGHNT and YYREEE (reference sequence). This CDR3 reads CASTRSLSVAGGPLYNEQFF. The CDR3 coding sequence is TGTGCCAGCACCCGCAGCTTGTCGGTAGCGGGAGGGCCTCTTTACAATGAGCAGTTCTTC.

The chain recombines TRBV7-9 with TRBJ1-1; D is perhaps TRBD1 (5 bases). Trimming removed 3 bases from V and 4 bases from J, with 18 bases in between. Germline CDR1 is SEHNR and CDR2 is FQNEAQ (reference sequence). The CDR3 contains 16 residues. CDR3 DNA: TGTGCCAGCAGCTTTAACCCCCAGGGATCGGGCACTGAAGCTTTCTTT. Translation: CASSFNPQGSGTEAFF. The full variable domain, its missing parts supplied by reference TRBV7-9 and TRBJ1-1, is DTGVSQNPRHKITKRGQNVTFRCDPISEHNRLYWYRQTLGQGPEFLTYFQNEAQLEKSRLLSDRFSAERPKGSFSTLEIQRTEQGDSAMYLCASSFNPQGSGTEAFFGQGTRLTVV.

Only a few counts were recorded for this clone. The V gene is TRBV7-9, the J gene TRBJ1-1, with unresolved D. Germline V lookup: CDR1 SEHNR, CDR2 FQNEAQ (reference sequence). The CDR3 length is 11 residues. V was pared by 2 bases and J by 6 bases, with 4 bases between. The CDR3: CASSLSPEAFF. The CDR3 bases are TGTGCCAGCAGCTTAAGTCCTGAAGCTTTCTTT.

The rearrangement links TRBV18 to TRBJ2-1; 13 bases agree with TRBD2. The V and J ends lost 8 bases and 7 bases, in that order; junction bases with no gene match: 8. CDR1 and CDR2 from the germline V gene are KGHSH and LQKENI. The CDR3 has 15 amino acids. CDR3 loop: CASRTSGRAGNEQFF. In DNA, the CDR3 is TGTGCCAGCAGAACTAGCGGGAGGGCCGGGAATGAGCAGTTCTTC.

The genes are TRBV7-2 and TRBJ1-1; 9 bases line up with TRBD1. Losses at the gene ends were 11 bases for V and 0 bases for J; bases not matched to a gene: 16. Germline loops: CDR1 SGHTA, CDR2 FQGNSA. The CDR3 is made up of 17 amino acids. The CDR3 spells CAYIRPTGGDMNTEAFF. In DNA, the CDR3 is TGTGCCTATATTCGTCCGACAGGGGGTGACATGAACACTGAAGCTTTCTTT.

The CDR3 spells CASSEGWTVTEAFF. The CDR3 DNA is TGCGCCAGCAGTGAAGGTTGGACGGTAACCGAAGCTTTCTTT. The chain is built from TRBV10-1 and TRBJ1-1; D not resolved. Trimming removed 3 bases from V and 8 bases from J, with 16 bases in between. The CDR3 runs to 14 residues. The V gene's germline CDR1 is WNHNN and CDR2 SYGVQD (reference sequence).

V and J are TRBV7-2 and TRBJ1-5; D is perhaps TRBD1 (6 bases). Germline assignment: CDR1 SGHTA and CDR2 FQGNSA. The germline V and J ends were trimmed by 3 bases and 2 bases, with 11 bases remaining between them. The CDR3 runs 15 residues. CDR3 DNA sequence: TGTGCCAGCAGCTTGTCCAGGGGTGGCAATCAGCCCCAGCATTTT. It is translated as CASSLSRGGNQPQHF.

The rearrangement joins TRBV28 to TRBJ1-2, with D maybe TRBD1 (6 bases). This CDR3 region has 15 residues. V was cut by 3 bases and J by 2 bases, with 13 bases left in between. CDR1 is MDHEN and CDR2 is SYDVKM in the germline V gene. The CDR3 here is CASSFPGQGNYGYTF. CDR3 nucleotides: TGTGCCAGCAGTTTTCCGGGGCAGGGGAACTATGGCTACACCTTC.

The genes are TRBV4-3 and TRBJ2-7; TRBD2 matches 8 bases. This CDR3 spans 14 amino acids. Germline assignment: CDR1 LGHNA and CDR2 YSLEER. Trimming took 5 bases from V and 1 from J; bases not matched to a gene: 4. The CDR3 loop reads CASSTREGSYEQYF. The DNA of the CDR3 is TGCGCCAGCAGCACCCGGGAGGGGTCCTACGAGCAGTACTTC.

This chain joins TRBV6-6 and TRBJ2-1, with TRBD2 as a possible D gene (6 bases). The CDR3 loop spans 13 amino acids. V lost 8 bases to trimming and J lost 0 bases, with 8 bases between them. The germline CDR1 and CDR2 sequences are MNHNY and SVGAGI (reference sequence). This CDR3 reads CASGGSSYNEQFF. Here the CDR3 DNA reads TGTGCCAGCGGGGGGAGCTCCTACAATGAGCAGTTCTTC.